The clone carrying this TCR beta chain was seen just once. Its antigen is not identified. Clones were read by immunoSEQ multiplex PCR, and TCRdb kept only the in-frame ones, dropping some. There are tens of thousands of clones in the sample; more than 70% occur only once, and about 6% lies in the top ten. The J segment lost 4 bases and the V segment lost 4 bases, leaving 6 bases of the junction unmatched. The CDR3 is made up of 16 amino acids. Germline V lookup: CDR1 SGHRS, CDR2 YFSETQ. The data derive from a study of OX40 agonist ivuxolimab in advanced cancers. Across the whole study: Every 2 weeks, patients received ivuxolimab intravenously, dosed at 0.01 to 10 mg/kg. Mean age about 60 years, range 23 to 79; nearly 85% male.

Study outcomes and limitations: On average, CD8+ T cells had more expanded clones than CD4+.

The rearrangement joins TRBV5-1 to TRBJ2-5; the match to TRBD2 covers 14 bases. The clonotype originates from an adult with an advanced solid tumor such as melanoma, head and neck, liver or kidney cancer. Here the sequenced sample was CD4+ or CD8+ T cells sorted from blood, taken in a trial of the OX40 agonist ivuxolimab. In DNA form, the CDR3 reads TGCGCCAGCAGCCAGGGACTAGCGGGAGAAGGAGAGACCCAGTACTTC. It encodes CASSQGLAGEGETQYF. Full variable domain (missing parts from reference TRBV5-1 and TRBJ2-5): KAGVTQTPRYLIKTRGQQVTLSCSPISGHRSVSWYQQTPGQGLQFLFEYFSETQRNKGNFPGRFSGRQFSNSRSEMNVSTLELGDSALYLCASSQGLAGEGETQYFGPGTRLLVL.